The 3 T cell receptor beta chains given below trace back to one sample, sequenced in a study of blood T cells in healthy people across ages. The second PCR ran about 6 to 11 cycles with a sample-barcoded 5' primer and J-beta primers. MiXCR, applied by TCRdb to the 5' RACE reads, yields one record per CDR3 protein. The table shows approximately 400,000 distinct CDR3 sequences, with about 52% occurring only once. The source material was blood. These receptors came from a man aged 55 to 70 in good health.

This rearrangement joins TRBV12-3 or TRBV12-4 to TRBJ1-1, with 8 bases identical to TRBD1. The CDR3 is 12 residues long. The J segment lost 6 bases and the V segment lost 6 bases, leaving 3 bases of the junction unmatched. In DNA form, the CDR3 reads TGTGCCAGCAGCGGACAGGGCCCTGAAGCTTTCTTT. This translates into CASSGQGPEAFF.

V and J are TRBV7-2 and TRBJ2-4; TRBD1 matches 7 bases. The CDR3 covers 15 residues. Trimming removed 8 bases from V and 0 bases from J; junction bases left unmatched: 7. Germline values: CDR1 SGHTA, CDR2 FQGNSA. CDR3 amino acids: CASRGDREAKNIQYF. The CDR3 nucleotides read TGTGCCAGCCGGGGAGACAGGGAAGCCAAAAACATTCAGTACTTC.

This clonotype was counted between two and nine times. The CDR3 sequence: CASSLADRGILKTQYF. CDR3 nucleotides: TGTGCCAGCAGCTTAGCCGACAGGGGGATTTTGAAGACCCAGTACTTC. The chain is built from TRBV7-9 and TRBJ2-5; the match to TRBD1 covers 9 bases. Germline-derived CDR1 and CDR2 are SEHNR and FQNEAQ (reference sequence). The CDR3 sequence is 16 residues long. With V trimmed by 0 bases and J by 6 bases, 8 bases remained unmatched.